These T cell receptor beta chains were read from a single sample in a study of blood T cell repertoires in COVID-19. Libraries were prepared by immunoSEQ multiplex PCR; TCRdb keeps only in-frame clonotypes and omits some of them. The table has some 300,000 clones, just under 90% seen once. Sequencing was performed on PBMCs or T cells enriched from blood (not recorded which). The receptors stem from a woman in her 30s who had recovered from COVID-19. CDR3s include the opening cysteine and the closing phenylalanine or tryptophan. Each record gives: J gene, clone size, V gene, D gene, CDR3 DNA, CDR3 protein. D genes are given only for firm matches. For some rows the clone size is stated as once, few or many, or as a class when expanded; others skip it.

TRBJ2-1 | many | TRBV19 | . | TGTGCCAGTAGTATCTACCATGAGCAGTTCTTC | CASSIYHEQFF
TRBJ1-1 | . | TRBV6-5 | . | TGTGCCAGCAGTTACATTGGACAAATCGGGACTGAAGCTTTCTTT | CASSYIGQIGTEAFF
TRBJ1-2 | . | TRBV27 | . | TGTGCCACCACCTCTCTCCCCAGGGGAAATGGCTACACCTTC | CATTSLPRGNGYTF
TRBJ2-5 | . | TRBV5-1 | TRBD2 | TGCGCCAGCAGCTTGAGCGGGAGAGAGACCCAGTACTTC | CASSLSGRETQYF
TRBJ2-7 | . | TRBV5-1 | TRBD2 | TGCGCCAGCAGCTTGGAGGGACTAGCGTTCGAGCAGTACTTC | CASSLEGLAFEQYF
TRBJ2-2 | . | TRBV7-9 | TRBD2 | TGTGCCAGCAGCTTAGGGCTGGCCTCTAGCGGGAACACCGGGGAGCTGTTTTTT | CASSLGLASSGNTGELFF
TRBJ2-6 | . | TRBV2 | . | TGTGCCAGCAGCGTAACAGGTTCTGGGGCCAACGTCCTGACTTTC | CASSVTGSGANVLTF
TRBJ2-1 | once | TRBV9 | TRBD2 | TGTGCCAGCAGCGTAGTCGGGGGGGTACGAGTAGACAATGAGCAGTTCTTC | CASSVVGGVRVDNEQFF
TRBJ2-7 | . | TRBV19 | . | TGTGCCAGTAGTGTCGGCTACGAGCAGTACTTC | CASSVGYEQYF
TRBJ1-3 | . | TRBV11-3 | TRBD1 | TGTGCCAGCAGCTGGGGACAGGGGGCTGGAAACACCATATATTTT | CASSWGQGAGNTIYF
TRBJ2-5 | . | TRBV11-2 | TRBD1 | TGTGCCAGCAGCTCTACAGGGGTAAGGGAGACCCAGTACTTC | CASSSTGVRETQYF
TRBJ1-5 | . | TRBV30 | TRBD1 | TGTGCCTGGAGTTCAGGGGGAGATCAGCCCCAGCATTTT | CAWSSGGDQPQHF
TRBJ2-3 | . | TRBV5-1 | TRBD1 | TGCGCCAGCAGCACAAGACAGGGTCGGACAGATACGCAGTATTTT | CASSTRQGRTDTQYF
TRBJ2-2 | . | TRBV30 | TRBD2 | TGTGCCTGGGGACTAGCGGGGAAGTTCAACACCGGGGAGCTGTTTTTT | CAWGLAGKFNTGELFF
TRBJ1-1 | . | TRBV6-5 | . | TGTGCCAGCAGTTTTAGACAGAACACTGAAGCTTTCTTT | CASSFRQNTEAFF
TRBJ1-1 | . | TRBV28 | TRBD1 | TGTGCCAGCAGTCCCAGGGACAGGTGGGCTGAAGCTTTCTTT | CASSPRDRWAEAFF
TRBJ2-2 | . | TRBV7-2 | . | TGTGCCAGCAGCCATTATCCAGGACGGGGAACGAACACCGGGGAGCTGTTTTTT | CASSHYPGRGTNTGELFF
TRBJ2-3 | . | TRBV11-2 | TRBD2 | TGTGCCAGCAGCTTAGGGACTAGGGTCTCAGATACGCAGTATTTT | CASSLGTRVSDTQYF
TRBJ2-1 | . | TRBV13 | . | TGTGCCAGCAGCCAATCCCTCAGTCCAGGACAGAGTTGGGATGAGCAGTTCTTC | CASSQSLSPGQSWDEQFF
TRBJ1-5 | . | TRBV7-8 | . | TGTGCCAGCAGCTTCATCCCGGGACGTACGGGGGATCAGCCCCAGCATTTT | CASSFIPGRTGDQPQHF
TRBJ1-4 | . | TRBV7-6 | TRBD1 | TGTGCCAGCAGCGCAGGACAGGGAGGGAGTGAAAAACTGTTTTTT | CASSAGQGGSEKLFF
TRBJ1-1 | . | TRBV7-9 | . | TGTGCCAGCAGCTTAGCGAGAGGCATGAACACTGAAGCTTTCTTT | CASSLARGMNTEAFF
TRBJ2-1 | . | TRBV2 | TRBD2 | TGTGCCAGCAGGCCCCTAGCGGAGTCCTACAATGAGCAGTTCTTC | CASRPLAESYNEQFF
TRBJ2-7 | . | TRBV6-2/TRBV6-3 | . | TGTGCCAGCAGTTACTGGGGGCGGGAGCAGTACTTC | CASSYWGREQYF
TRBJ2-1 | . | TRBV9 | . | TGTGCCAGCAGCGTAGCTTACGGCAATGAGCAGTTCTTC | CASSVAYGNEQFF
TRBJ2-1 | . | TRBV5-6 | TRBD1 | TGTGCCAGCAGCTTCGGGATGGGACAGGGAAACGAGCAGTTCTTC | CASSFGMGQGNEQFF
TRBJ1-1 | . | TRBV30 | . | TGTGCCTGGAGTGTTTCTACCATGAACACTGAAGCTTTCTTT | CAWSVSTMNTEAFF
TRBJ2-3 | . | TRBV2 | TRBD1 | TGTGCCAGCAGGGGACAGCGGACCTCAGGAGATACGCAGTATTTT | CASRGQRTSGDTQYF
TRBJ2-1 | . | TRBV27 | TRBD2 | TGTGCCAGCAGTATAGCGGGAGAGATGTACAATGAGCAGTTCTTC | CASSIAGEMYNEQFF
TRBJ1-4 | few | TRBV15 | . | TGTGCCACCAGCCCTTTTTCGGGGGTCGATGAAAAACTGTTTTTT | CATSPFSGVDEKLFF
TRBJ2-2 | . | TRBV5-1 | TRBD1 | TGCGCCAGCAGCTTCTCACAGGGGTCCGGGGAGCTGTTTTTT | CASSFSQGSGELFF
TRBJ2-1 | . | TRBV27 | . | TGTGCCAGCAGTTTATCCGGCCGGCGGGTCTACAATGAGCAGTTCTTC | CASSLSGRRVYNEQFF
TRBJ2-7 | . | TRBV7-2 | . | TGTGCCAGCAGTTTAGACGGGGCGGGACCCGTCTACGAGCAGTGCTTC | CASSLDGAGPVYEQCF
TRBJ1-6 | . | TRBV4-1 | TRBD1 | TGCGCCAGCAGCCAAAGACAGGGGTATAATTCACCCCTCCACTTT | CASSQRQGYNSPLHF
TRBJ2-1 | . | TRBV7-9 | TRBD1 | TGTGCCAGCAGCGACGGACAGGGGAGCAATGAGCAGTTCTTC | CASSDGQGSNEQFF
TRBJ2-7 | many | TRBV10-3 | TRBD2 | TGTGCCATAACGACTAGCGGGAGGGACTACGAGCAGTACTTC | CAITTSGRDYEQYF
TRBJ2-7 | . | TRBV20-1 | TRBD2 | TGCAGTGCTAGTCTCTTACGGGAGGAATCCTACGAGCAGTACTTC | CSASLLREESYEQYF
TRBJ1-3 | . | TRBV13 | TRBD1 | TGTGCCAGCAGCCAGGACAGGGGAAACACCATATATTTT | CASSQDRGNTIYF
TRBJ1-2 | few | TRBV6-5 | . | TGTGCCAGCAGGGGACAAAAGACAGGCGGCCTAAGGTACACCTTC | CASRGQKTGGLRYTF
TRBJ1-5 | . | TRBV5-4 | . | TGTGCCAGCAGCTTGAGCGAAGGTCAGCCCCAGCATTTT | CASSLSEGQPQHF
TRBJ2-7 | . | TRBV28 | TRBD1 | TGTGCCAGCAGCCCCGAGGGGGGACAGGGGGCGTGGGAGCAGTACTTC | CASSPEGGQGAWEQYF
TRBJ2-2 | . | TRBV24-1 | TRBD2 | TGTGCCACCAGTGATTTCGATGGACTAGCCGAAAAGGACACCGGGGAGCTGTTTTTT | CATSDFDGLAEKDTGELFF
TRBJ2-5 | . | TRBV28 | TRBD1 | TGTGCCAGCAGTTTGGTCGACAGGGGTTCTCCCCAGTACTTC | CASSLVDRGSPQYF
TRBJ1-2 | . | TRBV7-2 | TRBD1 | TGTGCCAGCAGCTACGACAGGGGGTATGGCTACACCTTC | CASSYDRGYGYTF
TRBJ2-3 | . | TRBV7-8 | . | TGTGCCAGCAGTCCCGCGGCATCAGATACGCAGTATTTT | CASSPAASDTQYF